The entry that follows covers one T cell receptor (beta chain) sequence. Germline CDR1 is LNHDA and CDR2 is SQIVND (reference sequence). The CDR3 runs to 13 residues. V was pared by 7 bases and J by 3 bases, with 12 bases between. The data are from a study of cytomegalovirus exposure and HLA in healthy donors. The PCR employed 60 Vbeta primers together with 13 Jbeta primers. The data were produced by immunoSEQ multiplex PCR, yet TCRdb's version contains in-frame clones alone and is incomplete. The sample lists around 160,000 clones; 75% to 90% were seen once. The sequence derives from a woman under 30 in good health and CMV-seronegative. This chain connects TRBV19 to TRBJ1-2, with a weak D call TRBD1 (5 bases). Sequenced: PBMCs. CDR3 sequence reads: CASTQVRDYGYTF. The CDR3 nucleotides are TGTGCCAGTACCCAAGTCAGGGACTATGGCTACACCTTC. The full variable domain, in which reference TRBV19 and TRBJ1-2 provide the parts outside the CDR3, is DGGITQSPKYLFRKEGQNVTLSCEQNLNHDAMYWYRQDPGQGLRLIYYSQIVNDFQKGDIAEGYSVSREKKESFPLTVTSAQKNPTAFYLCASTQVRDYGYTFGSGTRLTVV.